This T cell receptor beta chain was sequenced in a study of T cells in Graves' hyperthyroidism and ophthalmopathy. The CDR3 spans 16 residues. V shed 0 bases and J shed 7 bases, with 15 bases lying between them. Germline CDR1 and CDR2: SGHNT and YENEEA. This clonotype has ten or more counts. Using RNA transcripts as the source, TCR beta CDR3 regions were amplified. HTBI primers were employed in a first-round RT-PCR of the TCR CDR3. TCRdb reprocessed the multiplex PCR reads via MiXCR and lists one record per CDR3 protein. The data hold fewer than 550,000 distinct CDR3 sequences, with 15% to 17% observed a single time.

The receptor was isolated from a young woman with Graves' hyperthyroidism. The chain carries TRBV11-3 and TRBJ2-2; weak D call: TRBD2 (5 bases). The source material was blood. The CDR3 spells CASSLEWESLGGELFF. The CDR3, as DNA: TGTGCCAGCAGCTTAGAGTGGGAGAGTCTCGGCGGGGAGCTGTTTTTT.